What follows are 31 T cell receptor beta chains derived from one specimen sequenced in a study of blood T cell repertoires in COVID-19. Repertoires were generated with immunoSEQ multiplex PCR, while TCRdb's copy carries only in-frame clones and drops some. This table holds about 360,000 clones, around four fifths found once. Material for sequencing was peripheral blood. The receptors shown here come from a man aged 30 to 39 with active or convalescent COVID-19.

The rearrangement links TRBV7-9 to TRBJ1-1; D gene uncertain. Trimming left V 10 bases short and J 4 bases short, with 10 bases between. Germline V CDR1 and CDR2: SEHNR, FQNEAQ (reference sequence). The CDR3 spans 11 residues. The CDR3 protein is CATSRGTEAFF. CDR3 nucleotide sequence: TGTGCCACTAGTCGGGGCACTGAAGCTTTCTTT.

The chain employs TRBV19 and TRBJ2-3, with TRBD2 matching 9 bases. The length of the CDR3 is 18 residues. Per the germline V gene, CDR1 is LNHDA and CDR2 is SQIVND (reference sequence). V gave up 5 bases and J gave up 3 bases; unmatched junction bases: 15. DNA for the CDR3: TGTGCCAGTAGTCCCTCCCGCACTTGGACTAGCGCTACAGATACGCAGTATTTT. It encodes CASSPSRTWTSATDTQYF.

The CDR3 loop is CASSFGLDYEQYF. CDR3 DNA: TGCGCCAGCAGCTTCGGACTCGACTACGAGCAGTACTTC. This chain connects TRBV5-1 to TRBJ2-7; a weak D match, TRBD2 (5 bases). Trimming took off 2 bases at V and 3 bases at J, with 9 bases between the two ends. Germline V gene data show CDR1 as SGHRS and CDR2 as YFSETQ. This CDR3 is built from 13 residues.

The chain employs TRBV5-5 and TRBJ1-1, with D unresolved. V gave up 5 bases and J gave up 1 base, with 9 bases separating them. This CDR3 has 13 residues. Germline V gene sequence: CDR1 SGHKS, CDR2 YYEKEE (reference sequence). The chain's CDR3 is CASSRSPNTEAFF. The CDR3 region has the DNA TGTGCCAGCAGTCGCAGTCCGAACACTGAAGCTTTCTTT. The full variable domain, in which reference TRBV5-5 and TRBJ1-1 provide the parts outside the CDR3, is DAGVTQSPTHLIKTRGQQVTLRCSPISGHKSVSWYQQVLGQGPQFIFQYYEKEERGRGNFPDRFSARQFPNYSSELNVNALLLGDSALYLCASSRSPNTEAFFGQGTRLTVV.

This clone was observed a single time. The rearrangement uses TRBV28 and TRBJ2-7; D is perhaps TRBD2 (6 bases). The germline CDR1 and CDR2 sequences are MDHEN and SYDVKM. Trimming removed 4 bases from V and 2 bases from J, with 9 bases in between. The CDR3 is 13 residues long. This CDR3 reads CASSSAGPYEQYF. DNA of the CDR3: TGTGCCAGCAGTTCTGCGGGGCCCTACGAGCAGTACTTC. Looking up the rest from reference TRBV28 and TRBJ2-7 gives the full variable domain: DVKVTQSSRYLVKRTGEKVFLECVQDMDHENMFWYRQDPGLGLRLIYFSYDVKMKEKGDIPEGYSVSREKKERFSLILESASTNQTSMYLCASSSAGPYEQYFGPGTRLTVT.

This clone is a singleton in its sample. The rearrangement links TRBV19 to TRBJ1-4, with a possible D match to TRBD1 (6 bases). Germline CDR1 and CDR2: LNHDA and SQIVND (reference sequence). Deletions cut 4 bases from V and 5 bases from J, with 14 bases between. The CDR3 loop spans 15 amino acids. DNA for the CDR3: TGTGCCAGTAGTAGTTCAGGGGCCCTAAATGAAAAACTGTTTTTT. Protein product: CASSSSGALNEKLFF.

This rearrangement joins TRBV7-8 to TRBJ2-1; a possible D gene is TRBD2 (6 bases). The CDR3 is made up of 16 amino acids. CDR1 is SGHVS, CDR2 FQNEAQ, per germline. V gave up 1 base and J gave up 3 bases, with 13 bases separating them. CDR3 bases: TGTGCCAGCAGCTTAGAGGCGAGGAGGGGCTACAATGAGCAGTTCTTC. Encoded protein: CASSLEARRGYNEQFF.

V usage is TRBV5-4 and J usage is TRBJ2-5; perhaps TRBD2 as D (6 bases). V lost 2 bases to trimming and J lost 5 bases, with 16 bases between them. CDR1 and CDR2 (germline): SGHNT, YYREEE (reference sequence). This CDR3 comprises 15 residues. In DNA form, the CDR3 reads TGTGCCAGCAGCTTTGCGGGGACCCGCGGGGAGACCCAGTACTTC. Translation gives CASSFAGTRGETQYF. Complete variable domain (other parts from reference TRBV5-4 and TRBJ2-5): ETGVTQSPTHLIKTRGQQVTLRCSSQSGHNTVSWYQQALGQGPQFIFQYYREEENGRGNFPPRFSGLQFPNYSSELNVNALELDDSALYLCASSFAGTRGETQYFGPGTRLLVL.

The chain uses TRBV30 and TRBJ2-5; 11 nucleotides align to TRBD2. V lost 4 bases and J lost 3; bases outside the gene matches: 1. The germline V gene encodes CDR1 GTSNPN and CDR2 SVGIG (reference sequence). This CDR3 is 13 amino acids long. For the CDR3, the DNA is TGTGCCTGGATACTAGCGGGAGAAGAGACCCAGTACTTC. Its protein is CAWILAGEETQYF.

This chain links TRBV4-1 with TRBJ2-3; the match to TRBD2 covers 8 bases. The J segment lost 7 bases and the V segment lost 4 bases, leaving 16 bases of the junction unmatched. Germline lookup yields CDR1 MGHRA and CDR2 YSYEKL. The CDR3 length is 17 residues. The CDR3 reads CASSPPDPGGPMNTQYF. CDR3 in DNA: TGCGCCAGCAGCCCCCCCGATCCGGGGGGGCCTATGAATACGCAGTATTTT.

As DNA, the CDR3 is TGTGCCACCAGTGAGGGCCGGGACAGGACGAGGCAGTACTTC. Residues: CATSEGRDRTRQYF. V gene TRBV24-1 combines with J gene TRBJ2-7, with 8 bases identical to TRBD1. The CDR3 loop spans 14 amino acids. J lost 9 bases, V lost 4 bases, and 10 bases had no gene match. CDR1 and CDR2 from the germline V gene are KGHDR and SFDVKD.

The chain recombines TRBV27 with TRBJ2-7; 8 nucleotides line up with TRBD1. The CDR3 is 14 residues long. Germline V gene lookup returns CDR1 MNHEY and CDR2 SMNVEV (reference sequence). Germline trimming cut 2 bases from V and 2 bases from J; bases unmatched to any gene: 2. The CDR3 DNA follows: TGTGCCAGCAGTTTAGGGACAGGCCCCTACGAGCAGTACTTC. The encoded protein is CASSLGTGPYEQYF.

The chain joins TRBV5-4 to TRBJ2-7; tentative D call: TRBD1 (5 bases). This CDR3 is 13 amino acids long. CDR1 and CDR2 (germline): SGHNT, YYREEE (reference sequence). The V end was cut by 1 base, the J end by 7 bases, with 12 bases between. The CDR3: CASSLMRQGEQYF. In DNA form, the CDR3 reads TGTGCCAGCAGCTTGATGCGCCAGGGTGAGCAGTACTTC.

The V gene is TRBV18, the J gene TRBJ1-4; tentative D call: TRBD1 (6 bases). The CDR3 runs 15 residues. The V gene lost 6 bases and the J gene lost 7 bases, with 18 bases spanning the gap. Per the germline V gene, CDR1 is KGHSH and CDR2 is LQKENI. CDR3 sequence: CASSTTGHSREKLFF. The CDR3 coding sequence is TGTGCCAGCTCTACCACGGGACATTCCCGTGAAAAACTGTTTTTT.

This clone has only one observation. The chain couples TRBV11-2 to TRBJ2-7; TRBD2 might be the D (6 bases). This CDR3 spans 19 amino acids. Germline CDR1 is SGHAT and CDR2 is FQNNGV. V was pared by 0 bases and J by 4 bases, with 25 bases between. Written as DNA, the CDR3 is TGTGCCAGCAGCTTAGAGTGGAGCACGAACCGCGGGACCTTATACGAGCAGTACTTC. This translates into CASSLEWSTNRGTLYEQYF.

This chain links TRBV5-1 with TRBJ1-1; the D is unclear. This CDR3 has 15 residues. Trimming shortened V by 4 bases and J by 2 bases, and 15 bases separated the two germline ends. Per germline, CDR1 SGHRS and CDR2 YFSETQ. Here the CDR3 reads CASSTGDFLNTEAFF. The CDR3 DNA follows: TGCGCCAGCAGCACCGGGGATTTCCTCAACACTGAAGCTTTCTTT.

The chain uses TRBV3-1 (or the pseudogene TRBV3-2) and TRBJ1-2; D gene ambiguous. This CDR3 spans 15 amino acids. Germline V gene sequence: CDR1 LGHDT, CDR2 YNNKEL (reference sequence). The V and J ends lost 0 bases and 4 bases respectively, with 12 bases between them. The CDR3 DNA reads TGTGCCAGCAGCCAAGATCCGAGTTTCGGCTATGGCTACACCTTC. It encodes CASSQDPSFGYGYTF.

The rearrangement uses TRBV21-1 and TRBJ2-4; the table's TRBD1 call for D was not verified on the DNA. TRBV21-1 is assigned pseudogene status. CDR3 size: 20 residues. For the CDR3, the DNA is TGTGCCAGAAAACAAGGGGATCAGGTGGTCTCAAGTATCGCCAAAAACATTCAGTACTTC. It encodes CARKQGDQVVSSIAKNIQYF.

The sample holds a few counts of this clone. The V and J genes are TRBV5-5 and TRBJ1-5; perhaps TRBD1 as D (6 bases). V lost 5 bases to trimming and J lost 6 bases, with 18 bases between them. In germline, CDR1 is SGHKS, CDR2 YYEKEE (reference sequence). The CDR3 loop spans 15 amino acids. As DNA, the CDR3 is TGTGCCAGCAGTTACGTTTTGGGACAAAGTCAGCCCCAGCATTTT. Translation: CASSYVLGQSQPQHF.

The CDR3 nucleotides read TGTGCCAGCACCCCAAGGGGGGGTCCCTCCTACGAGCAGTACTTC. This translates into CASTPRGGPSYEQYF. The chain carries TRBV6-5 and TRBJ2-7; D may be TRBD2 (7 bases). Germline CDR1 reads MNHEY; CDR2 reads SVGAGI. The CDR3 has 15 amino acids. The germline V and J ends were trimmed by 7 bases and 0 bases, with 16 bases remaining between them.

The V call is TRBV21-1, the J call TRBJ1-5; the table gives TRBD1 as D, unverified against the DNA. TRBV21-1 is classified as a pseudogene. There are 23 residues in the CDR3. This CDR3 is CASSKARDRGRRRGGRGGQPQHF. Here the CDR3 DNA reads TGTGCCAGCAGCAAAGCGCGAGACAGGGGGCGACGTCGGGGTGGCAGAGGTGGTCAGCCCCAGCATTTT.

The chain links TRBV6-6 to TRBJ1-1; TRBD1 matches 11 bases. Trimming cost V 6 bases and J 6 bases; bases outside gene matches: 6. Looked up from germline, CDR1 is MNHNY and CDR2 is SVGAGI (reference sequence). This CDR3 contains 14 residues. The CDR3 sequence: CASSSGQGASEAFF. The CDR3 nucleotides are TGTGCCAGCAGCTCCGGACAGGGGGCATCTGAAGCTTTCTTT.

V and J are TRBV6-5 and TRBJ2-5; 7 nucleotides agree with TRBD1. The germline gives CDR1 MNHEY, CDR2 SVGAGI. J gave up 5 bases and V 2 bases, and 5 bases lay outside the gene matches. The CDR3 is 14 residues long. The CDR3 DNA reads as TGTGCCAGCAGTTACGACAGGGCTTATGAGACCCAGTACTTC. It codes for CASSYDRAYETQYF.

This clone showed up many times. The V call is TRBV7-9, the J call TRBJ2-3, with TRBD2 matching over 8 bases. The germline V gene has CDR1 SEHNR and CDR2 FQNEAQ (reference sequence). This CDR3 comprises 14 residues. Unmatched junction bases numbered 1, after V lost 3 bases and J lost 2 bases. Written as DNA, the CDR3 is TGTGCCAGCAGCTTTAGCGGGACCACAGATACGCAGTATTTT. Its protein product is CASSFSGTTDTQYF.

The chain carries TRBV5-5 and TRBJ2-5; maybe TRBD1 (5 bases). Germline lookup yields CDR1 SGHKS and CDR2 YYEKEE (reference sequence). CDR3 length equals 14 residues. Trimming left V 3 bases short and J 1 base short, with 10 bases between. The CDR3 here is CASSSLGAQETQYF. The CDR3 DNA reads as TGTGCCAGCAGCTCCCTAGGGGCCCAAGAGACCCAGTACTTC.

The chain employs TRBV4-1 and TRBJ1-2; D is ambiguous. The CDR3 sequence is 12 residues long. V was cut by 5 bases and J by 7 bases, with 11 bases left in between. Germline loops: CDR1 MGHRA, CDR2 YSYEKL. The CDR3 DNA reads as TGCGCCAGCAGCTTCCAATCGGGTGGCTACACCTTC. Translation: CASSFQSGGYTF.

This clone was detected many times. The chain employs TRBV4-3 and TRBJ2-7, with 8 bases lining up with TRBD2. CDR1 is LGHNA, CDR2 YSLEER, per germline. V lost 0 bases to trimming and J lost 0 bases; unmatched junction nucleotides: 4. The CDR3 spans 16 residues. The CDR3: CASSQDRAGVSYEQYF. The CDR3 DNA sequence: TGCGCCAGCAGCCAAGATCGAGCGGGAGTCTCCTACGAGCAGTACTTC.

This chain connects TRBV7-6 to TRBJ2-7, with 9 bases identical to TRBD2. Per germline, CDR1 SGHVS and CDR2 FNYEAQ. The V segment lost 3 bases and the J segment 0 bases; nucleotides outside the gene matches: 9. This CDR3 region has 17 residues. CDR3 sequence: CASSLGRGGASSYEQYF. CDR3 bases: TGTGCCAGCAGCTTGGGGCGGGGGGGTGCCAGCTCCTACGAGCAGTACTTC.

CDR3 sequence (DNA): TGTGCCTGGAGTGTACTAGCGGGCAATGAGCAGTTCTTC. Protein sequence: CAWSVLAGNEQFF. The chain uses TRBV30 and TRBJ2-1; TRBD2 matches at 9 bases. The trim removed 0 bases at V and 6 bases at J, leaving 0 bases unmatched. The CDR3 covers 13 residues. Germline V gives CDR1 GTSNPN, CDR2 SVGIG (reference sequence).

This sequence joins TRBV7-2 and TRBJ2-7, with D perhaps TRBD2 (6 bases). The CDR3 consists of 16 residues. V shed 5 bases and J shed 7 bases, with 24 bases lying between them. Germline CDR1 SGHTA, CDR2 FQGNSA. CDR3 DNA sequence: TGTGCCAGCAGCGCACGGGGAGGTTGGACGGGCGGGGAGCAGTACTTC. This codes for CASSARGGWTGGEQYF.

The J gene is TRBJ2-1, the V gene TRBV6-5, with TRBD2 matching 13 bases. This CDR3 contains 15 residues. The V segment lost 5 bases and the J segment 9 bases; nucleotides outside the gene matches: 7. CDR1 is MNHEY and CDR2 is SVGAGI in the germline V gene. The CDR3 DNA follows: TGTGCCAGCAGTACCGGACTAGCGGGAGTAAGTGAGCAGTTCTTC. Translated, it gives CASSTGLAGVSEQFF.